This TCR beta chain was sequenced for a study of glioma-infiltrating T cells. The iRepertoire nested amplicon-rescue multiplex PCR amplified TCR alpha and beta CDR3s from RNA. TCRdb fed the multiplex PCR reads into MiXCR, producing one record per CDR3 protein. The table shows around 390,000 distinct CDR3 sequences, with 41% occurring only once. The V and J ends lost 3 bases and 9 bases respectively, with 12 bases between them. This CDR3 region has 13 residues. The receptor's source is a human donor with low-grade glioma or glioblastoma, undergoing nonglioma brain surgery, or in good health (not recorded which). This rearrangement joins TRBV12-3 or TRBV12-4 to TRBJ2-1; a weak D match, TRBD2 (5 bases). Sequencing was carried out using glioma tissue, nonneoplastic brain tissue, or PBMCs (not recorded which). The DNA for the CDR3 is TGTGCCAGCAGTTTCCCGGGGATGGCTGAGCAGTTCTTC. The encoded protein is CASSFPGMAEQFF.